These 13 T cell receptor beta chains came from one sample sequenced in a study of beta chain features in type 1 diabetes. No cognate antigen is known for these TCRs. Reverse transcription of all isolated RNA meant that expressed TCRB transcripts were sequenced. The data were produced by immunoSEQ multiplex PCR, yet TCRdb's version contains in-frame clones alone and is incomplete. The sample shows 300,000 to 350,000 clones, 7% to 10% of them seen only once. General observations from the study: Moderate but significant shortening of TCRB CDR3s was recorded in all four CD4+ subsets from Type 1 diabetes patients.

The material sequenced was central memory CD4+ T cells from blood. All receptors come from a man aged 30 to 45 with type 1 diabetes.

The rearrangement links TRBV7-6 to TRBJ2-1; D ambiguous. The CDR3 is 16 residues long. Germline V gene sequence: CDR1 SGHVS, CDR2 FNYEAQ. V lost 0 bases and J lost 8, with 17 bases in between. The CDR3 region is CASSLALFGPGDEQFF. The CDR3 DNA reads as TGTGCCAGCAGCTTAGCGCTTTTCGGGCCTGGGGATGAGCAGTTCTTC.

The V and J genes are TRBV2 and TRBJ2-2, with D unresolved. Germline values: CDR1 SNHLY, CDR2 FYNNEI. With 6 bases removed from V and 13 bases from J, the gap between germline ends came to 15 bases. The CDR3 loop spans 12 amino acids. In DNA form, the CDR3 reads TGTGCCAGCAGAGTGGGTAGGGAAGGGCTGTTTTTT. Protein sequence: CASRVGREGLFF.

In this sample, this clone turned up a few times. The same CDR3 is also encoded by other DNA sequences in this sample. The chain links TRBV28 to TRBJ1-1; TRBD1 aligns across 8 bases. The CDR3 has 16 residues. Trimming removed 5 bases from V and 1 base from J; junction bases left unmatched: 9. Germline loops: CDR1 MDHEN, CDR2 SYDVKM. CDR3 coding DNA: TGTGCCAGCAGTCCCCGACAGGGGAGGGCGAACACTGAAGCTTTCTTT. This sequence encodes CASSPRQGRANTEAFF.

CDR3 nucleotide sequence: TGCGCCAGCAGCTTGACCGTATCCGGGACAGGGGGAGGAGAGACCCAGTACTTC. Encoded protein: CASSLTVSGTGGGETQYF. The chain links TRBV5-1 to TRBJ2-5; the match to TRBD1 covers 11 bases. J lost 4 bases, V lost 1 base, and 12 bases had no gene match. The CDR3 extends over 18 amino acids. The germline V gene has CDR1 SGHRS and CDR2 YFSETQ. Full variable domain (rest looked up from reference TRBV5-1 and TRBJ2-5): KAGVTQTPRYLIKTRGQQVTLSCSPISGHRSVSWYQQTPGQGLQFLFEYFSETQRNKGNFPGRFSGRQFSNSRSEMNVSTLELGDSALYLCASSLTVSGTGGGETQYFGPGTRLLVL.

This chain joins TRBV7-2 and TRBJ2-2; weak D call: TRBD2 (6 bases). V lost 4 bases to trimming and J lost 6 bases, with 15 bases between them. CDR1 is SGHTA and CDR2 is FQGNSA in the germline V gene. The CDR3 spans 15 residues. CDR3 nucleotide sequence: TGTGCCAGCAGCTGGGGGGTTGCCGAGGCCGGGGAGCTGTTTTTT. Protein: CASSWGVAEAGELFF.

This chain joins TRBV5-6 and TRBJ1-3; a possible D gene is TRBD1 (6 bases). V was clipped by 0 bases and J by 2 bases, with 9 bases between them. The CDR3 sequence is 15 residues long. Germline assignment: CDR1 SGHDT and CDR2 YYEEEE. The CDR3 here is CASSLGQGTGNTIYF. The CDR3 nucleotides are TGTGCCAGCAGCTTGGGCCAGGGGACTGGAAACACCATATATTTT.

This chain links TRBV29-1 with TRBJ2-3; no clear D. The germline V gene encodes CDR1 SQVTM and CDR2 ANQGSEA. This CDR3 has 14 amino acids. V lost 0 bases and J 4 bases, leaving 11 bases between the germline ends. This chain's CDR3 is CSVEEGVSADTQYF. CDR3 sequence (DNA): TGCAGCGTTGAAGAGGGCGTGAGCGCAGATACGCAGTATTTT.

V gene TRBV7-2 combines with J gene TRBJ2-2; 9 nucleotides line up with TRBD1. Germline CDR1 and CDR2: SGHTA and FQGNSA. This CDR3 has 16 residues. The junction had 7 bases not matched to a gene; V was cut back by 3 bases and J by 5 bases. Written as DNA, the CDR3 is TGTGCCAGCAGCTTTACAGGGGGCGCGGATACCGGGGAGCTGTTTTTT. Translated, it gives CASSFTGGADTGELFF.

V is TRBV9 and J is TRBJ2-7; 7 bases are a match to TRBD1. This CDR3 comprises 14 residues. Germline assignment: CDR1 SGDLS and CDR2 YYNGEE. Germline trimming cut 4 bases from V and 2 bases from J; bases unmatched to any gene: 6. The CDR3, as DNA: TGTGCCAGCAGCACGACCGGGACAGCCTACGAGCAGTACTTC. Its protein product is CASSTTGTAYEQYF.

The sample holds a few counts of this clone. The V gene is TRBV30, the J gene TRBJ1-1; no firm D call. CDR3 length equals 14 residues. The V end was cut by 5 bases, the J end by 8 bases, with 21 bases between. Germline CDR1 is GTSNPN and CDR2 is SVGIG (reference sequence). This CDR3 is CAWEDPRKAREAFF. The CDR3 DNA reads TGTGCCTGGGAAGACCCGAGGAAGGCCAGGGAAGCTTTCTTT.

This clone showed up just a few times. The V call is TRBV13, the J call TRBJ2-2; 10 bases map to TRBD2. Germline assignment: CDR1 PRHDT and CDR2 FYEKMQ (reference sequence). The CDR3 is 17 residues long. V gave up 1 base and J gave up 6 bases; unmatched junction bases: 8. The CDR3 nucleotides are TGTGCCAGCAGCTTAGATCAGCGGGGGGGTCCCGCCGGGGAGCTGTTTTTT. This encodes CASSLDQRGGPAGELFF.

Comment on this clone: In the same sample, other DNA sequences code for this CDR3. This rearrangement joins TRBV14 to TRBJ1-1; 7 nucleotides match TRBD1. J lost 8 bases, V lost 1 base, and 4 bases had no gene match. This CDR3 spans 13 amino acids. CDR1 is SGHDN and CDR2 is FVKESK in the germline V gene. Here the CDR3 DNA reads TGTGCCAGCAGCCAAGGAGGGGGCCGGGAAGCTTTCTTT. Its translation: CASSQGGGREAFF. Using reference TRBV14 and TRBJ1-1 for the parts outside the CDR3, the full variable domain is EAGVTQFPSHSVIEKGQTVTLRCDPISGHDNLYWYRRVMGKEIKFLLHFVKESKQDESGMPNNRFLAERTGGTYSTLKVQPAELEDSGVYFCASSQGGGREAFFGQGTRLTVV.

This clone was observed a handful of times. The gene calls are TRBV14 and TRBJ1-6; no firm D call. The CDR3 has 17 amino acids. Germline assignment: CDR1 SGHDN and CDR2 FVKESK. With 1 base removed from V and 0 bases from J, the gap between germline ends came to 10 bases. The CDR3, as DNA: TGTGCCAGCAGCCAAGTCCTTGCGAGCTCCTATAATTCACCCCTCCACTTT. Residues: CASSQVLASSYNSPLHF.